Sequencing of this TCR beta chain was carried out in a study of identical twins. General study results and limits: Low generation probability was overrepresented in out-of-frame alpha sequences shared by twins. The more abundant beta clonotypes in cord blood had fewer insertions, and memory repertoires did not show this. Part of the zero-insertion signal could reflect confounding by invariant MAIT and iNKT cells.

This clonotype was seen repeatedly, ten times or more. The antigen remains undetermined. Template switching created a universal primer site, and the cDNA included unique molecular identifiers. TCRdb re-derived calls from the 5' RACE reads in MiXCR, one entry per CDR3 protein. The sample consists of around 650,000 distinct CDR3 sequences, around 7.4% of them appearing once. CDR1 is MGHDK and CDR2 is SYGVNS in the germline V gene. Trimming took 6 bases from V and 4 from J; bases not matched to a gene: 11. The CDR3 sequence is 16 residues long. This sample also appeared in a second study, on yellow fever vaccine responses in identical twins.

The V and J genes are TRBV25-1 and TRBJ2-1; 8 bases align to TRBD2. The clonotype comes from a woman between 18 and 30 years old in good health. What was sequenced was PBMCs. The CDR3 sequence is CASRRPLAGGYNEQFF. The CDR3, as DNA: TGTGCCAGCAGGAGGCCCCTGGCGGGGGGTTACAATGAGCAGTTCTTC.